These T cell receptor beta chains were read from a single sample in a study of human T cells and chemical hapten exposure. MiXCR was run by TCRdb on the RACE reads, yielding one entry per CDR3 protein. The sample includes approximately 50,000 distinct CDR3 sequences, more than 9% seen only once; the top ten take roughly 10%. The material was whole blood, obtained in connection with sensitization to the hapten diphenylcyclopropenone (DPC). All receptors come from a woman aged 25-40 years with alopecia areata. Some clones in this sample may be carry-over from other donors' samples. Both conserved end residues are part of each CDR3. The D gene is left open where the match is weak.

v_gene: TRBV14; d_gene: .; j_gene: TRBJ1-1; CDR3aa: CASSQVTYAEAFF
v_gene: TRBV28; d_gene: .; j_gene: TRBJ1-2; CDR3aa: CASKMARRVGYTF
v_gene: TRBV29-1; d_gene: .; j_gene: TRBJ2-7; CDR3aa: CSALDFGGGCSREQYF
v_gene: TRBV3-1; d_gene: .; j_gene: TRBJ2-2; CDR3aa: CASSQIIADKNTGELFF
v_gene: TRBV2; d_gene: TRBD1; j_gene: TRBJ1-2; CDR3aa: CASSVSGGNGYTF
v_gene: TRBV5-1; d_gene: TRBD1; j_gene: TRBJ2-7; CDR3aa: CASSLEGTGTGPYEQYF
v_gene: TRBV12-3/TRBV12-4; d_gene: .; j_gene: TRBJ2-2; CDR3aa: CASSSGRTGELFF
v_gene: TRBV12-3/TRBV12-4; d_gene: .; j_gene: TRBJ1-1; CDR3aa: CASSFRWVGDTEAFF
v_gene: TRBV7-2; d_gene: .; j_gene: TRBJ1-5; CDR3aa: CASSPGRGEPQHF
v_gene: TRBV3-1; d_gene: TRBD1; j_gene: TRBJ1-4; CDR3aa: CASSPGQQLFF
v_gene: TRBV12-3/TRBV12-4; d_gene: .; j_gene: TRBJ1-3; CDR3aa: CASTSRGGLAGNTIYF
v_gene: TRBV27; d_gene: .; j_gene: TRBJ2-2; CDR3aa: CASSSSLGPGELFF
v_gene: TRBV5-5; d_gene: TRBD2; j_gene: TRBJ2-7; CDR3aa: CASSLTGTSGGPSF
v_gene: TRBV20-1; d_gene: .; j_gene: TRBJ1-1; CDR3aa: CSASSGQVWDTEAFF
v_gene: TRBV12-3/TRBV12-4; d_gene: .; j_gene: TRBJ2-2; CDR3aa: CASSLGPRRGTGELFF
v_gene: TRBV27; d_gene: .; j_gene: TRBJ2-5; CDR3aa: CASSSGLQETQYF
v_gene: TRBV12-3/TRBV12-4; d_gene: .; j_gene: TRBJ2-3; CDR3aa: CASRRGSGDTQYF
v_gene: TRBV5-4; d_gene: .; j_gene: TRBJ1-1; CDR3aa: CASSPSPTDRNTEAFF
v_gene: TRBV7-9; d_gene: .; j_gene: TRBJ2-7; CDR3aa: CASSLVQGAHEQYF
v_gene: TRBV28; d_gene: TRBD2; j_gene: TRBJ2-5; CDR3aa: CASSIAGGLGETQYF
v_gene: TRBV28; d_gene: .; j_gene: TRBJ2-7; CDR3aa: CASSPTGLPSYEQYF
v_gene: TRBV6-2/TRBV6-3; d_gene: .; j_gene: TRBJ1-2; CDR3aa: CASSYGSDSQTSYGYTF
v_gene: TRBV6-5; d_gene: .; j_gene: TRBJ2-2; CDR3aa: CASSYSRGGGTGELFF
v_gene: TRBV20-1; d_gene: .; j_gene: TRBJ2-1; CDR3aa: CSARARLYNEQFF
v_gene: TRBV20-1; d_gene: .; j_gene: TRBJ1-2; CDR3aa: CSARDMTGYGYTF
v_gene: TRBV6-2/TRBV6-3; d_gene: TRBD2; j_gene: TRBJ2-3; CDR3aa: CASSWLREGDTQYF
v_gene: TRBV5-5; d_gene: .; j_gene: TRBJ1-1; CDR3aa: CASSLGGSNTEAFF
v_gene: TRBV5-1; d_gene: .; j_gene: TRBJ2-3; CDR3aa: CASSLGESSTDTQYF
v_gene: TRBV7-9; d_gene: .; j_gene: TRBJ1-1; CDR3aa: CASSLFGLTEAFF
v_gene: TRBV5-5; d_gene: .; j_gene: TRBJ2-5; CDR3aa: CASSSQGRRQETQYF
v_gene: TRBV7-3; d_gene: .; j_gene: TRBJ2-3; CDR3aa: CASSSRQATDTQYF
v_gene: TRBV28; d_gene: TRBD1; j_gene: TRBJ2-6; CDR3aa: CASLGQGVFSGANVLTF
v_gene: TRBV6-2/TRBV6-3; d_gene: .; j_gene: TRBJ2-1; CDR3aa: CASTYRVGLLLPSAYNEQFF
v_gene: TRBV12-3/TRBV12-4; d_gene: .; j_gene: TRBJ1-2; CDR3aa: CASSQTVYGYTF
v_gene: TRBV6-1; d_gene: .; j_gene: TRBJ2-1; CDR3aa: CASSEWGDGEQFF
v_gene: TRBV18; d_gene: .; j_gene: TRBJ1-1; CDR3aa: CASSPLTPNTEAFF